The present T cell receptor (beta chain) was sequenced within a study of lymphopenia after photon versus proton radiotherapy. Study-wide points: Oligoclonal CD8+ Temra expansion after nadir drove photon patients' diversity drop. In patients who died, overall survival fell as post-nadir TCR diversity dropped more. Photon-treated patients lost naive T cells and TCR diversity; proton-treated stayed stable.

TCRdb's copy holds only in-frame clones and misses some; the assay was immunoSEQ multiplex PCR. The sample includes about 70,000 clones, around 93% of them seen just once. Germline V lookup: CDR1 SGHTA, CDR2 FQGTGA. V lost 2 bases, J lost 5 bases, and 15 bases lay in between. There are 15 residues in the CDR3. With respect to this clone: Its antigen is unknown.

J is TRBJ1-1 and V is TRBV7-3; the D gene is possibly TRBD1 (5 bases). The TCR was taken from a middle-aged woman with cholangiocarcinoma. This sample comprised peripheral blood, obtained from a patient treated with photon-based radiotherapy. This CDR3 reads CASSLSGARFTEAFF. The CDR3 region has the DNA TGTGCCAGCAGCTTATCCGGGGCGCGGTTTACTGAAGCTTTCTTT.